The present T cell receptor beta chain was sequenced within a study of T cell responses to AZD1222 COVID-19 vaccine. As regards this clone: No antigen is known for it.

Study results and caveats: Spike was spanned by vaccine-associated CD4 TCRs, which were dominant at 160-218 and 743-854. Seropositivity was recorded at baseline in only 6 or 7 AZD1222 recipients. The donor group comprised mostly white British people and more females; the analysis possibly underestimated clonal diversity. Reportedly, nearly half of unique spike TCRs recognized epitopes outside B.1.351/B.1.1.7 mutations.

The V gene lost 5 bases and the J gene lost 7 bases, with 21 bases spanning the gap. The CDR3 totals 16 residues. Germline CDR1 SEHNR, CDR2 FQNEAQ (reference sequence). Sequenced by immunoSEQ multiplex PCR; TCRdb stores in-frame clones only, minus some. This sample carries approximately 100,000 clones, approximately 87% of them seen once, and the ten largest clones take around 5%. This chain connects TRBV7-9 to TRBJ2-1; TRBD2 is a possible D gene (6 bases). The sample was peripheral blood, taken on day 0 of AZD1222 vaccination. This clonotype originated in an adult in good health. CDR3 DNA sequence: TGTGCCAGCAGCCCCCAGCGGAGGGCAGGAGCGAATGAGCAGTTCTTC. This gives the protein CASSPQRRAGANEQFF.